A selection of T cell receptor beta chains follows, all from one sample in a study of CD8 T cells in ankylosing spondylitis. TCRdb ran MiXCR on the 5' RACE reads and lists one entry per CDR3 protein. The repertoire includes about 340,000 distinct CDR3 sequences, over 12% of them detected once, and 0.85% to 1.4% sits in the top ten. The source material was blood, either unsorted or a sorted T cell fraction (not recorded which). These receptors were collected from a male donor with ankylosing spondylitis or in good health (not recorded which). Each CDR3 is given with its conserved first and last residue. The D gene is left open where the match is weak. The size of a clone is reported for some rows only, either as once, few or many, or as a class for expanded clones.

V	size	length	J	D	CDR3	DNA
TRBV10-3	few	15	TRBJ2-2	TRBD1	CAISAGTGNTGELFF	TGTGCCATCAGCGCCGGGACAGGGAACACCGGGGAGCTGTTTTTT
TRBV25-1	few	15	TRBJ1-1	-	CASTPRMTGNTEAFF	TGTGCCAGCACCCCCAGGATGACAGGGAACACTGAAGCTTTCTTT
TRBV6-1	few	14	TRBJ1-1	TRBD1	CASSGDRGYTEAFF	TGTGCCAGCAGTGGGGACAGGGGGTACACTGAAGCTTTCTTT
TRBV5-1	once	14	TRBJ2-2	-	CASGEGSKAGELFF	TGCGCCAGCGGAGAGGGGTCGAAGGCCGGGGAGCTGTTTTTT
TRBV5-5	few	18	TRBJ2-2	TRBD2	CASSDRLAGLANTGELFF	TGTGCCAGCAGCGATCGACTAGCGGGACTTGCGAACACCGGGGAGCTGTTTTTT
TRBV12-3/TRBV12-4	few	15	TRBJ2-5	TRBD2	CASSFNLAVGETQYF	TGTGCCAGCAGTTTCAACCTAGCGGTTGGAGAGACCCAGTACTTC
TRBV6-1	-	13	TRBJ2-7	-	CASSERTSYEQYF	TGTGCCAGCAGTGAAAGAACCTCCTACGAGCAGTACTTC
TRBV6-5	-	14	TRBJ2-7	TRBD2	CASSFTTSPYEQYF	TGTGCCAGCAGTTTCACGACTAGCCCCTACGAGCAGTACTTC
TRBV11-2	few	15	TRBJ1-2	-	CASSLDLGRPDGYTF	TGTGCCAGCAGCTTAGATCTGGGAAGGCCCGATGGCTACACCTTC
TRBV3-1	-	12	TRBJ2-3	-	CASKDGSNTQYF	TGTGCCAGCAAGGACGGGTCTAATACGCAGTATTTT
TRBV5-1	many	14	TRBJ2-1	TRBD1	CASSLPGQRSEQFF	TGCGCCAGCAGCTTGCCGGGACAGAGGAGTGAGCAGTTCTTC